This passage covers 9 T cell receptor beta chains from one sample sequenced in a study of T cell responses to AZD1222 COVID-19 vaccine. The repertoire was sequenced with immunoSEQ multiplex PCR; TCRdb's copy has only in-frame clones and lacks some. The top ten hold 2.5% to 4% of the sample, which has about 150,000 clones, 88% seen once. Material: peripheral blood, obtained on day 0 of AZD1222 vaccination. All receptors derive from an adult in good health.

The chain recombines TRBV7-8 with TRBJ2-1, with D unclear. The CDR3 length is 15 residues. Trimming removed 1 base at V and 6 bases at J, with 13 bases between. Per the germline V gene, CDR1 is SGHVS and CDR2 is FQNEAQ. In nucleotides, the CDR3 is TGTGCCAGCAGCTTAGGAGTTAGATGGGGCAATGAGCAGTTCTTC. As protein: CASSLGVRWGNEQFF.

J is TRBJ1-1 and V is TRBV15; 10 bases are shared with TRBD1. Trimming at V came to 0 bases and at J to 5 bases, leaving 6 bases not matched to a gene. This CDR3 spans 16 amino acids. Germline CDR1 reads LNHNV; CDR2 reads YYDKDF (reference sequence). As DNA, the CDR3 is TGTGCCACCAGCAGAGATCCGGGACAGGGGTTTACTGAAGCTTTCTTT. Its protein product is CATSRDPGQGFTEAFF.

The rearrangement links TRBV20-1 to TRBJ2-7; D is possibly TRBD2 (5 bases). The V gene lost 3 bases and the J gene lost 0 bases, with 12 bases spanning the gap. The CDR3 sequence is 14 residues long. Germline CDR1 is DFQATT and CDR2 is SNEGSKA (reference sequence). This chain's CDR3 is CSASERTFSYEQYF. The DNA for the CDR3 is TGCAGTGCTAGTGAGAGGACTTTCTCCTACGAGCAGTACTTC.

This rearrangement joins TRBV28 to TRBJ2-2; a weak D match, TRBD1 (6 bases). The CDR3 is made up of 16 amino acids. Germline lookup yields CDR1 MDHEN and CDR2 SYDVKM. V was cut by 6 bases and J by 1 base, with 15 bases left in between. In DNA, the CDR3 is TGTGCCAGCAGAGAAAACAGGGTGGGGAACACCGGGGAGCTGTTTTTT. This codes for CASRENRVGNTGELFF.

The chain links TRBV19 to TRBJ1-1; D gene unclear. The CDR3 is 11 residues long. Germline V gives CDR1 LNHDA, CDR2 SQIVND (reference sequence). The ends were cut back, 4 bases at V and 4 bases at J, with 4 bases in the middle. Here the CDR3 reads CASSRGTEAFF. The DNA of the CDR3 is TGTGCCAGTAGTAGGGGCACTGAAGCTTTCTTT.

This chain connects TRBV11-3 to TRBJ1-3; D not resolved. Germline V gene sequence: CDR1 SGHNT, CDR2 YENEEA. CDR3 length: 13 residues. The germline V and J ends were trimmed by 5 bases and 0 bases, with 5 bases remaining between them. DNA for the CDR3: TGTGCCAGCAGCCGCCGCTCTGGAAACACCATATATTTT. Residues: CASSRRSGNTIYF. Filled out from reference TRBV11-3 and TRBJ1-3, the complete variable domain reads EAGVVQSPRYKIIEKKQPVAFWCNPISGHNTLYWYLQNLGQGPELLIRYENEEAVDDSQLPKDRFSAERLKGVDSTLKIQPAELGDSAVYLCASSRRSGNTIYFGEGSWLTVV.

The gene calls are TRBV6-5 and TRBJ2-2, with TRBD2 matching 9 bases. CDR3 length: 15 residues. CDR1 MNHEY and CDR2 SVGAGI come from the germline V gene. V shed 5 bases and J 3 bases; nucleotides not matched to a gene: 4. CDR3 coding DNA: TGTGCCAGCAGTCCGGGACTAGCCTACACCGGGGAGCTGTTTTTT. This translates into CASSPGLAYTGELFF.

The chain employs TRBV10-3 and TRBJ2-7; D gene unclear. Germline lookup yields CDR1 ENHRY and CDR2 SYGVKD. Between the trimmed V and J ends, which lost 3 bases and 4 bases, there was a span of 7 bases. The CDR3 is made up of 12 amino acids. CDR3 in DNA: TGTGCCATCAGTGATGGCCCGTACGAGCAGTACTTC. It translates to CAISDGPYEQYF.

V is TRBV28 and J is TRBJ2-2; D is perhaps TRBD1 (5 bases). Germline V lookup: CDR1 MDHEN, CDR2 SYDVKM. The V and J ends lost 2 bases and 6 bases respectively, with 7 bases between them. The CDR3 spans 13 residues. The CDR3 loop reads CASSLVQAGELFF. The CDR3 DNA is TGTGCCAGCAGTTTAGTACAGGCCGGGGAGCTGTTTTTT.